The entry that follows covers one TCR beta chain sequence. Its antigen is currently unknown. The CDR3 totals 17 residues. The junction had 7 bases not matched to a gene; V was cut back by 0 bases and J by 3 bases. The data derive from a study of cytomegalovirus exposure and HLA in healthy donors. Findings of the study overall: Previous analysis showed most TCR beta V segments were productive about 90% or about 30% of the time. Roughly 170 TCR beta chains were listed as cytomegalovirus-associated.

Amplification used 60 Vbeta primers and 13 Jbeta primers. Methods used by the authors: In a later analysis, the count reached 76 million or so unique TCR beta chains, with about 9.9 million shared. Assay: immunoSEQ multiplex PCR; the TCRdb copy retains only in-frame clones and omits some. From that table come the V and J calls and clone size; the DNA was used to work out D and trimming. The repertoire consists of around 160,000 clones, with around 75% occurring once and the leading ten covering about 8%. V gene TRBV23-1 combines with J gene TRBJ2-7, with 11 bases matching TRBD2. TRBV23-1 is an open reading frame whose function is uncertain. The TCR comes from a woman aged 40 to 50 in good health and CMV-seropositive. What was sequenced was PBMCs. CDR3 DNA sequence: TGCGCCAGCAGTCAATCGGAGAAACTAGCGGGAGTCTACGAGCAGTACTTC. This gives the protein CASSQSEKLAGVYEQYF.